The next 24 T cell receptor beta chains were all read from a single sample in a study of early T cells in non-severe SARS-CoV-2 infection. TCRdb re-called the 5' RACE reads through MiXCR, storing one row per CDR3 protein. The sample holds roughly 70,000 distinct CDR3 sequences, around 18% seen once. The sample was whole blood, taken at baseline. The receptors come from an adult who was a healthcare worker with PCR-confirmed SARS-CoV-2 infection or an uninfected control (not recorded which).

This chain connects TRBV12-3 or TRBV12-4 to TRBJ2-3, with 9 bases matching TRBD2. This CDR3 region has 15 residues. The V and J ends lost 5 bases and 6 bases, in that order; junction bases with no gene match: 9. This chain's CDR3 is CASSSSGGRSDTQYF. The DNA of the CDR3 is TGTGCCAGCAGTAGTAGCGGGGGACGCAGTGATACGCAGTATTTT.

The J gene is TRBJ2-3, the V gene TRBV5-4; D perhaps matches TRBD2 (5 bases). The CDR3 extends over 15 amino acids. CDR1 and CDR2 from the germline V gene are SGHNT and YYREEE (reference sequence). Trimming pared 4 bases from V and 0 bases from J, leaving 12 bases between. The DNA for the CDR3 is TGTGCCAGCAGCGCGGGCGGGTCGAGCACAGATACGCAGTATTTT. It is translated as CASSAGGSSTDTQYF.

The chain is built from TRBV5-1 and TRBJ1-5; no definite D call. Germline lookup yields CDR1 SGHRS and CDR2 YFSETQ. V lost 5 bases and J lost 4, with 13 bases in between. The CDR3 spans 14 residues. This CDR3 is CASSPTAGNQPQHF. The CDR3 nucleotides read TGCGCCAGCAGTCCTACGGCGGGGAATCAGCCCCAGCATTTT.

V usage is TRBV7-2 and J usage is TRBJ2-3; perhaps TRBD1 as D (6 bases). Germline loops: CDR1 SGHTA, CDR2 FQGNSA. V was shortened by 5 bases and J by 2 bases, with 20 bases between the two germline ends. The CDR3 covers 17 residues. This chain's CDR3 is CASSKNRARILTDTQYF. The CDR3 nucleotides read TGTGCCAGCAGCAAGAACAGGGCTCGAATACTCACAGATACGCAGTATTTT.

CDR3 amino acids: CASRPDRSGNTIYF. The CDR3 bases are TGTGCCAGTAGGCCCGACAGGTCTGGAAACACCATATATTTT. The rearrangement uses TRBV19 and TRBJ1-3; TRBD1 is a possible D gene (6 bases). The V end lost 6 bases, the J end lost 1 base, and 10 bases lay between the germline ends. The CDR3 loop spans 14 amino acids. The germline V gene encodes CDR1 LNHDA and CDR2 SQIVND (reference sequence). The whole variable domain, remainder taken from reference TRBV19 and TRBJ1-3, is DGGITQSPKYLFRKEGQNVTLSCEQNLNHDAMYWYRQDPGQGLRLIYYSQIVNDFQKGDIAEGYSVSREKKESFPLTVTSAQKNPTAFYLCASRPDRSGNTIYFGEGSWLTVV.

This clonotype has a count of ten or more. The rearrangement links TRBV19 to TRBJ2-6; D gene uncertain. V was trimmed by 7 bases and J by 1 base, leaving 14 bases between them. CDR1 is LNHDA, CDR2 SQIVND, per germline (reference sequence). This CDR3 is 16 amino acids long. The CDR3, as DNA: TGTGCCAGTACCTTAGACCCCGGGTCTGGGGCCAACGTCCTGACTTTC. Protein sequence: CASTLDPGSGANVLTF. The whole variable domain, remainder taken from reference TRBV19 and TRBJ2-6, is DGGITQSPKYLFRKEGQNVTLSCEQNLNHDAMYWYRQDPGQGLRLIYYSQIVNDFQKGDIAEGYSVSREKKESFPLTVTSAQKNPTAFYLCASTLDPGSGANVLTFGAGSRLTVL.

This rearrangement joins TRBV14 to TRBJ1-6; 8 bases fit TRBD1. V lost 4 bases, J lost 7 bases, and 6 bases stayed unmatched. The CDR3 is made up of 15 amino acids. Looked up from germline, CDR1 is SGHDN and CDR2 is FVKESK. CDR3 DNA: TGTGCCAGCAGCCGAGAAGGGACAGGAAATTCACCCCTCCACTTT. As protein: CASSREGTGNSPLHF.

The genes are TRBV20-1 and TRBJ2-2, with D maybe TRBD1 (6 bases). CDR3 size: 15 residues. With 0 bases removed from V and 5 bases from J, the gap between germline ends came to 13 bases. Germline V gene lookup returns CDR1 DFQATT and CDR2 SNEGSKA (reference sequence). The CDR3 sequence is CSARDVIQGTGELFF. As DNA, the CDR3 is TGCAGTGCTAGAGATGTCATACAGGGTACCGGGGAGCTGTTTTTT.

The chain employs TRBV11-1 and TRBJ2-7, with a tentative D call TRBD1 (6 bases). The V and J ends lost 2 bases and 2 bases respectively, with 10 bases between them. The V gene's germline CDR1 is SGHAT and CDR2 FQDESV (reference sequence). This CDR3 spans 14 amino acids. The CDR3 reads CASSLRDTAYEQYF. The CDR3 region has the DNA TGTGCCAGCAGCTTACGGGACACCGCCTACGAGCAGTACTTC. Variable domain in full (rest from reference TRBV11-1 and TRBJ2-7): EAEVAQSPRYKITEKSQAVAFWCDPISGHATLYWYRQILGQGPELLVQFQDESVVDDSQLPKDRFSAERLKGVDSTLKIQPAELGDSAMYLCASSLRDTAYEQYFGPGTRLTVT.

This clonotype was counted a few times. In DNA form, the CDR3 reads TGTGCCAGCAGCCAGGCCCCGGGACAGGGCTCCTACGAGCAGTACTTC. Protein sequence: CASSQAPGQGSYEQYF. The chain has TRBV5-5 and TRBJ2-7, with TRBD1 identical over 9 bases. CDR1 SGHKS and CDR2 YYEKEE come from the germline V gene (reference sequence). The CDR3 length is 16 residues. Losses at the gene ends were 4 bases for V and 0 bases for J; bases not matched to a gene: 8.

This chain joins TRBV12-3 or TRBV12-4 and TRBJ2-7, with 9 bases aligning to TRBD1. V shed 8 bases, J shed 2 bases, and the junction held 7 bases outside the gene matches. The CDR3 sequence is 14 residues long. The CDR3 loop is CASGSGTGTYEQYF. The CDR3 bases are TGTGCCAGCGGATCCGGGACAGGGACCTACGAGCAGTACTTC.

In this sample, this clonotype turned up a few times. V gene TRBV28 combines with J gene TRBJ1-4; TRBD1 matches at 9 bases. V shed 5 bases, J shed 8 bases, and the junction held 9 bases outside the gene matches. Germline V lookup: CDR1 MDHEN, CDR2 SYDVKM. The CDR3 contains 15 residues. CDR3 DNA: TGTGCCAGCAGTCCTCGGACAGGGGACAGCGAAAAACTGTTTTTT. It yields the protein CASSPRTGDSEKLFF. Full variable domain (rest looked up from reference TRBV28 and TRBJ1-4): DVKVTQSSRYLVKRTGEKVFLECVQDMDHENMFWYRQDPGLGLRLIYFSYDVKMKEKGDIPEGYSVSREKKERFSLILESASTNQTSMYLCASSPRTGDSEKLFFGSGTQLSVL.

Only a few counts were recorded for this clonotype. One junction end does not reproduce the germline sequence, and a read error may be involved. The gene calls are TRBV14 and TRBJ2-1; D gene uncertain. The CDR3 has 15 residues. CDR1 is SGHDN and CDR2 is FVKESK in the germline V gene. The CDR3 DNA reads as TGTGCCAACAGCCAAGTACGGGCTTCATACAATGAGCAGTTCTTC. This gives the protein CANSQVRASYNEQFF.

The V and J genes are TRBV6-1 and TRBJ1-1; no reliable D call. Germline V gene lookup returns CDR1 MNHNS and CDR2 SASEGT. Trimming took off 3 bases at V and 1 base at J, with 9 bases between the two ends. The CDR3 covers 14 residues. CDR3 sequence: CASSESRPNTEAFF. CDR3 DNA sequence: TGTGCCAGCAGTGAGTCCAGACCGAACACTGAAGCTTTCTTT.

This clonotype was detected only a few times. V gene TRBV6-1 combines with J gene TRBJ2-7, with D uncertain. Germline V gives CDR1 MNHNS, CDR2 SASEGT. V lost 4 bases to trimming and J lost 3 bases, with 4 bases between them. CDR3 size: 11 residues. CDR3 bases: TGTGCCAGCAGTGCCTACTACGAGCAGTACTTC. Translating it yields CASSAYYEQYF.

A few counts support this clonotype. The chain carries TRBV2 and TRBJ1-2; D is unresolved. CDR1 is SNHLY and CDR2 is FYNNEI in the germline V gene. The CDR3 is 15 residues long. V lost 2 bases and J lost 4, with 14 bases in between. In nucleotides, the CDR3 is TGTGCCAGCAGTGAATCCCTAATGATGAGCTATGGCTACACCTTC. Translated: CASSESLMMSYGYTF.

This chain joins TRBV7-9 and TRBJ1-1; D unresolved. Trimming shortened V by 4 bases and J by 1 base, and 7 bases separated the two germline ends. Germline CDR1 SEHNR, CDR2 FQNEAQ (reference sequence). The CDR3 has 13 residues. The CDR3, as DNA: TGTGCCAGCAGCTCCTCCACGAACACTGAAGCTTTCTTT. It specifies CASSSSTNTEAFF.

The chain combines TRBV30 with TRBJ1-1, with unresolved D. CDR1 GTSNPN and CDR2 SVGIG come from the germline V gene (reference sequence). Trimming took 3 bases from V and 8 from J, leaving 16 bases between them. The CDR3 sequence is 13 residues long. The CDR3 region has the DNA TGTGCCTGGAGAGGAACCGGGATGGGCGAAGCTTTCTTT. Its protein product is CAWRGTGMGEAFF.

This clonotype was observed many times. The rearrangement uses TRBV12-3 or TRBV12-4 and TRBJ2-1; 13 bases line up with TRBD2. The ends lost 1 base at V and 6 bases at J; junction bases unmatched: 9. The CDR3 contains 18 residues. In nucleotides, the CDR3 is TGTGCCAGCAGTTTAGGGGGACTAGCGGGAACGAGGGTCAATGAGCAGTTCTTC. Translated: CASSLGGLAGTRVNEQFF.

This clonotype was recorded many times. V and J are TRBV20-1 and TRBJ2-1; the match to TRBD2 covers 9 bases. J gave up 2 bases and V 3 bases, and 8 bases lay outside the gene matches. The CDR3 spans 16 residues. Germline loops: CDR1 DFQATT, CDR2 SNEGSKA (reference sequence). This CDR3 is CSASRSGGAAYNEQFF. The CDR3 nucleotides are TGCAGTGCTAGTCGTAGCGGGGGCGCCGCCTACAATGAGCAGTTCTTC.

This sequence joins TRBV11-2 and TRBJ1-5; the D is unclear. V was pared by 3 bases and J by 0 bases, with 12 bases between. CDR3 length: 16 amino acids. In germline, CDR1 is SGHAT, CDR2 FQNNGV. The CDR3 DNA reads TGTGCCAGCAGCTTTGGACCGACCCGTAGCAATCAGCCCCAGCATTTT. Its translation is CASSFGPTRSNQPQHF.

This clonotype was seen more than once but under ten times. The V gene is TRBV28, the J gene TRBJ2-1, with 9 bases that match TRBD2. The germline CDR1 and CDR2 sequences are MDHEN and SYDVKM. The CDR3 is 16 residues long. V shed 7 bases, J shed 8 bases, and the junction held 15 bases outside the gene matches. The CDR3 DNA reads TGTGCCAGCACCACAAGCAGGCTAGCGGGATTAGATGAGCAGTTCTTC. Residues: CASTTSRLAGLDEQFF. Looking up the rest from reference TRBV28 and TRBJ2-1 gives the full variable domain: DVKVTQSSRYLVKRTGEKVFLECVQDMDHENMFWYRQDPGLGLRLIYFSYDVKMKEKGDIPEGYSVSREKKERFSLILESASTNQTSMYLCASTTSRLAGLDEQFFGPGTRLTVL.

The genes are TRBV19 and TRBJ2-1; D remains ambiguous. The CDR3 totals 15 residues. Looked up from germline, CDR1 is LNHDA and CDR2 is SQIVND (reference sequence). V was cut by 5 bases and J by 7 bases, with 18 bases left in between. As DNA, the CDR3 is TGTGCCAGTAGTTACCTGGGGTTTATTAATAATGAGCAGTTCTTC. The encoded protein is CASSYLGFINNEQFF.

The rearrangement links TRBV15 to TRBJ1-2; D not certain. The CDR3 covers 14 residues. Germline V lookup: CDR1 LNHNV, CDR2 YYDKDF (reference sequence). V dropped 0 bases and J dropped 3 bases, with 8 bases sitting between them. CDR3 region: CATSRDVTDYGYTF. As DNA, the CDR3 is TGTGCCACCAGCAGAGATGTCACGGACTATGGCTACACCTTC.